These 18 T cell receptor beta chains were sequenced from one sample in a study of blood T cell repertoires in COVID-19. Method: immunoSEQ multiplex PCR; TCRdb's copy keeps in-frame clones and lacks some. Of about 140,000 clones in the sample, around 78% were seen once. The sequenced sample was peripheral blood. The receptors shown here come from an elderly woman with active or convalescent COVID-19.

The chain combines TRBV5-1 with TRBJ2-7; the match to TRBD1 covers 8 bases. Germline lookup yields CDR1 SGHRS and CDR2 YFSETQ. The CDR3 runs to 15 residues. Germline trimming cut 0 bases from V and 5 bases from J; bases unmatched to any gene: 7. CDR3 nucleotides: TGCGCCAGCAGCTTGGGGACAGGGAATTTCAACGAGCAGTACTTC. It yields the protein CASSLGTGNFNEQYF. Full variable domain (missing parts from reference TRBV5-1 and TRBJ2-7): KAGVTQTPRYLIKTRGQQVTLSCSPISGHRSVSWYQQTPGQGLQFLFEYFSETQRNKGNFPGRFSGRQFSNSRSEMNVSTLELGDSALYLCASSLGTGNFNEQYFGPGTRLTVT.

The V gene is TRBV12-5, the J gene TRBJ1-4, with a tentative D call TRBD1 (5 bases). V was shortened by 8 bases and J by 4 bases, with 11 bases between the two germline ends. Per the germline V gene, CDR1 is LGHNT and CDR2 is FRNRAP. CDR3 size: 13 residues. The chain's CDR3 is CASSGGLNEKLFF. The CDR3 DNA is TGTGCTAGTAGTGGGGGACTTAATGAAAAACTGTTTTTT.

This clone was counted between two and nine times. The V gene is TRBV27, the J gene TRBJ1-3; tentatively, D is TRBD1 (5 bases). This CDR3 region has 16 residues. Per the germline V gene, CDR1 is MNHEY and CDR2 is SMNVEV (reference sequence). V lost 2 bases and J lost 0, with 11 bases in between. CDR3 sequence: CASSLDSVISGNTIYF. CDR3 bases: TGTGCCAGCAGTTTAGACAGCGTGATCTCTGGAAACACCATATATTTT.

A single count supports this clone. This sequence joins TRBV7-3 and TRBJ1-1; D unresolved. This CDR3 spans 15 amino acids. CDR1 is SGHTA, CDR2 FQGTGA, per germline. V lost 3 bases, J lost 5 bases, and 16 bases lay in between. The CDR3 region has the DNA TGTGCCAGCAGCTTCGGAGACGCTGGCGGTACTGAAGCTTTCTTT. Its protein is CASSFGDAGGTEAFF.

DNA of the CDR3: TGTGCCAGCAGCCCCGGACAGTCTATTCAAGAGACCCAGTACTTC. It yields the protein CASSPGQSIQETQYF. The gene calls are TRBV5-6 and TRBJ2-5; possible D gene TRBD1, 6 bases. The CDR3 consists of 15 residues. Looked up from germline, CDR1 is SGHDT and CDR2 is YYEEEE. Trimming took 4 bases from V and 2 from J, leaving 15 bases between them.

This clone was seen more than once but under ten times. V gene TRBV4-1 combines with J gene TRBJ2-1, with D tentatively TRBD1 (7 bases). CDR3 length equals 16 residues. Per the germline V gene, CDR1 is MGHRA and CDR2 is YSYEKL. V lost 1 base to trimming and J lost 6 bases, with 16 bases between them. DNA for the CDR3: TGCGCCAGCAGCCAAGCTGGCAGGGGGGTCGTCAATGAGCAGTTCTTC. This codes for CASSQAGRGVVNEQFF.

The gene calls are TRBV28 and TRBJ2-7; 9 bases map to TRBD1. The CDR3 is 14 residues long. From germline, CDR1 is MDHEN and CDR2 SYDVKM. Trimming at V came to 6 bases and at J to 3 bases, leaving 6 bases not matched to a gene. CDR3 in amino acids: CASRSQGALYEQYF. The CDR3 DNA sequence: TGTGCCAGCAGATCACAGGGGGCGCTCTACGAGCAGTACTTC. The full variable domain, its missing parts supplied by reference TRBV28 and TRBJ2-7, is DVKVTQSSRYLVKRTGEKVFLECVQDMDHENMFWYRQDPGLGLRLIYFSYDVKMKEKGDIPEGYSVSREKKERFSLILESASTNQTSMYLCASRSQGALYEQYFGPGTRLTVT.

V and J are TRBV15 and TRBJ1-3; possibly TRBD1 for D (5 bases). V lost 1 base and J 2 bases, leaving 6 bases between the germline ends. Germline loops: CDR1 LNHNV, CDR2 YYDKDF (reference sequence). The CDR3 runs 14 residues. As DNA, the CDR3 is TGTGCCACCAGCAGAGGACAGCCTGGAAACACCATATATTTT. Translated: CATSRGQPGNTIYF.

There are a few counts of this clone. This sequence joins TRBV5-1 and TRBJ1-3; D gene uncertain. The V end lost 0 bases, the J end lost 5 bases, and 3 bases lay between the germline ends. The CDR3 is 12 residues long. Germline lookup yields CDR1 SGHRS and CDR2 YFSETQ. CDR3 sequence: CASSLDRNTIYF. The CDR3 DNA follows: TGCGCCAGCAGCTTGGATAGAAACACCATATATTTT.

V and J are TRBV9 and TRBJ1-1; TRBD1 might be the D (6 bases). Germline V lookup: CDR1 SGDLS, CDR2 YYNGEE. V was pared by 3 bases and J by 4 bases, with 10 bases between. The CDR3 is 13 amino acids. This CDR3 reads CASSGGQTTEAFF. As DNA, the CDR3 is TGTGCCAGCAGCGGAGGACAGACCACTGAAGCTTTCTTT.

The V and J genes are TRBV5-5 and TRBJ1-1, with 8 bases aligning to TRBD1. Germline CDR1 SGHKS, CDR2 YYEKEE (reference sequence). V dropped 7 bases and J dropped 1; count of bases not matched to a gene: 9. The CDR3 is 15 residues long. CDR3 DNA: TGTGCCAGCCGACGACAGGGGAGAGGGAACACTGAAGCTTTCTTT. Encoded protein: CASRRQGRGNTEAFF.

The table lists this clone with a few counts. Relative to the germline gene, one junction end is altered; a read error may explain this. The rearrangement joins TRBV7-7 to TRBJ2-5; the match to TRBD2 covers 9 bases. The CDR3 runs to 14 residues. Germline CDR1 reads SSHAT; CDR2 reads FNYEAQ (reference sequence). CDR3 sequence reads: CASSLFAGGETQYF. The CDR3, as DNA: TGTGCTAGCAGCTTGTTCGCGGGGGGGGAGACCCAGTACTTC.

The rearrangement uses TRBV7-9 and TRBJ2-5, with 11 bases that match TRBD2. Trimming cost V 1 base and J 10 bases; bases outside gene matches: 11. The CDR3 length is 16 residues. Germline assignment: CDR1 SEHNR and CDR2 FQNEAQ (reference sequence). In DNA, the CDR3 is TGTGCCAGCAGCTTAGAACTAGCGGGGGCCTTTGGGGGCCAGTACTTC. It translates to CASSLELAGAFGGQYF. The variable domain in full, with the rest retrieved from reference TRBV7-9 and TRBJ2-5, is DTGVSQNPRHKITKRGQNVTFRCDPISEHNRLYWYRQTLGQGPEFLTYFQNEAQLEKSRLLSDRFSAERPKGSFSTLEIQRTEQGDSAMYLCASSLELAGAFGGQYFGPGTRLLVL.

The rearrangement links TRBV4-3 to TRBJ2-5; no clear D gene. Trimming took off 1 base at V and 5 bases at J, with 8 bases between the two ends. In germline, CDR1 is LGHNA, CDR2 YSLEER. CDR3 length: 13 residues. CDR3 protein: CASSQGQWETQYF. CDR3 coding DNA: TGCGCCAGCAGCCAAGGGCAGTGGGAGACCCAGTACTTC.

Here the CDR3 reads CATRQGSGELFF. The CDR3 region has the DNA TGTGCCACCAGGCAGGGCTCCGGGGAGCTGTTTTTT. The chain carries TRBV10-3 and TRBJ2-2; perhaps TRBD1 as D (5 bases). Trimming removed 10 bases from V and 6 bases from J, with 12 bases in between. Germline V gene data show CDR1 as ENHRY and CDR2 as SYGVKD. This CDR3 has 12 residues.

This chain connects TRBV5-1 to TRBJ2-1, with 7 bases aligning to TRBD1. This CDR3 comprises 15 residues. Germline-derived CDR1 and CDR2 are SGHRS and YFSETQ. Trimming at V came to 2 bases and at J to 5 bases, leaving 7 bases not matched to a gene. CDR3 region: CASSFQGGNNNEQFF. CDR3 sequence (DNA): TGCGCCAGCAGCTTCCAAGGGGGCAACAACAATGAGCAGTTCTTC.

This chain links TRBV6-2 or TRBV6-3 with TRBJ1-2; D not certain. V lost 5 bases to trimming and J lost 0 bases, with 7 bases between them. Germline V CDR1 and CDR2: MNHEY, SVGEGT. This CDR3 is 13 amino acids long. The CDR3 nucleotides read TGTGCCAGCAGTCCCGGAGCTAACTATGGCTACACCTTC. It specifies CASSPGANYGYTF.

This chain links TRBV6-6 with TRBJ1-4, with TRBD1 matching over 7 bases. The CDR3 is 15 residues long. The V segment lost 0 bases and the J segment 8 bases; nucleotides outside the gene matches: 6. Germline-derived CDR1 and CDR2 are MNHNY and SVGAGI (reference sequence). Here the CDR3 reads CASSYSHRGGEKLFF. The CDR3 DNA is TGTGCCAGCAGTTACTCGCACAGGGGAGGCGAAAAACTGTTTTTT.